The 20 T cell receptor beta chains presented below share a single source sample, sequenced in a study of cytomegalovirus exposure and HLA in healthy donors. Primers: 60 Vbeta forward and 13 Jbeta reverse. The table came from immunoSEQ multiplex PCR; TCRdb's copy has only in-frame clones and leaves some out. In the table there are 150,000 to 200,000 clones, over 80% of which are singletons. Sequencing was carried out using PBMCs. These receptor sequences come from a boy aged 2 to 10 in good health and CMV-seronegative.

J is TRBJ2-1 and V is TRBV2; 9 nucleotides align to TRBD1. V shed 10 bases and J 9 bases; nucleotides not matched to a gene: 16. CDR1 and CDR2 (germline): SNHLY, FYNNEI. The CDR3 totals 15 residues. DNA of the CDR3: TGTGCCACCACGGGGCGGGACAGGGACGAGGGTGAGCAGTTCTTC. Amino acid sequence: CATTGRDRDEGEQFF.

This chain connects TRBV4-1 to TRBJ2-2, with TRBD2 matching 11 bases. Germline trimming cut 1 base from V and 5 bases from J; bases unmatched to any gene: 0. The CDR3 has 15 amino acids. The germline CDR1 and CDR2 sequences are MGHRA and YSYEKL. CDR3 nucleotides: TGCGCCAGCAGCCAAGGGACTAGCGGGACCGGGGAGCTGTTTTTT. It specifies CASSQGTSGTGELFF.

V gene TRBV29-1 combines with J gene TRBJ2-4; 7 positions match TRBD1. Germline CDR1 and CDR2: SQVTM and ANQGSEA. The CDR3 is 14 amino acids. The V segment lost 5 bases and the J segment 4 bases; nucleotides outside the gene matches: 8. CDR3 sequence (DNA): TGCAGCGTTAACCCAGGGGGTGGTAAAAACATTCAGTACTTC. This gives the protein CSVNPGGGKNIQYF.

For this clone: At the DNA level, this CDR3 is encoded by other sequences in the same sample as well. The rearrangement links TRBV7-2 to TRBJ1-1; D ambiguous. The CDR3 is made up of 13 amino acids. Trimming removed 1 base at V and 5 bases at J, with 8 bases between. From germline, CDR1 is SGHTA and CDR2 FQGNSA. This CDR3 is CASSLGSGTEAFF. The CDR3 nucleotides read TGTGCCAGCAGCTTAGGGTCGGGGACTGAAGCTTTCTTT.

The rearrangement links TRBV7-9 to TRBJ2-7, with a possible D match to TRBD2 (6 bases). The CDR3 spans 15 residues. Germline CDR1 reads SEHNR; CDR2 reads FQNEAQ (reference sequence). The ends were cut back, 6 bases at V and 3 bases at J, with 18 bases in the middle. For the CDR3, the DNA is TGTGCCAGCAGGTCTACTAGCAGCCCCTACTACGAGCAGTACTTC. It specifies CASRSTSSPYYEQYF. Filled out from reference TRBV7-9 and TRBJ2-7, the complete variable domain reads DTGVSQNPRHKITKRGQNVTFRCDPISEHNRLYWYRQTLGQGPEFLTYFQNEAQLEKSRLLSDRFSAERPKGSFSTLEIQRTEQGDSAMYLCASRSTSSPYYEQYFGPGTRLTVT.

This clone was counted between two and nine times. The gene calls are TRBV27 and TRBJ1-6, with D possibly being TRBD1 (5 bases). There are 13 residues in the CDR3. Per germline, CDR1 MNHEY and CDR2 SMNVEV (reference sequence). V lost 6 bases and J lost 7, with 10 bases in between. This CDR3 is CASRQTDNSPLHF. CDR3 coding DNA: TGTGCCAGCAGACAGACAGACAATTCACCCCTCCACTTT.

This clone came up once. The chain uses TRBV5-6 and TRBJ2-7, with a tentative D call TRBD2 (7 bases). Trimming removed 2 bases at V and 0 bases at J, with 9 bases between. The CDR3 has 14 residues. Germline V gives CDR1 SGHDT, CDR2 YYEEEE. CDR3: CASSLGGASYEQYF. In DNA form, the CDR3 reads TGTGCCAGCAGCTTAGGGGGGGCCTCCTACGAGCAGTACTTC.

This chain connects TRBV7-2 to TRBJ2-1; tentatively, D is TRBD1 (5 bases). The germline gives CDR1 SGHTA, CDR2 FQGNSA. The CDR3 is 15 residues long. Trimming removed 0 bases from V and 3 bases from J, with 9 bases in between. The CDR3 region has the DNA TGTGCCAGCAGCTTAGCAGGGGCCTACTACAATGAGCAGTTCTTC. Translating gives CASSLAGAYYNEQFF.

The rearrangement links TRBV4-3 to TRBJ2-1; unclear D gene. There are 13 residues in the CDR3. V was cut by 0 bases and J by 6 bases, with 6 bases left in between. Germline V CDR1 and CDR2: LGHNA, YSLEER. Written as DNA, the CDR3 is TGCGCCAGCAGCCAAGAGAGGTTCAATGAGCAGTTCTTC. Encoded protein: CASSQERFNEQFF.

The chain recombines TRBV6-5 with TRBJ2-2; TRBD2 matches at 8 bases. Germline V gene sequence: CDR1 MNHEY, CDR2 SVGAGI. After removal of 5 bases from V and 5 bases from J, the junction contained 7 bases not matched to a gene. CDR3 length: 15 residues. In nucleotides, the CDR3 is TGTGCCAGCAGTCTCAGCGGGGGAGGAACCGGGGAGCTGTTTTTT. Its translation: CASSLSGGGTGELFF.

This clone appeared once. The chain carries TRBV6-1 and TRBJ2-5; 8 positions agree with TRBD2. V dropped 0 bases and J dropped 4; count of bases not matched to a gene: 10. The CDR3 is 17 residues long. Germline V gene data show CDR1 as MNHNS and CDR2 as SASEGT. CDR3 loop: CASSEAGGTGGRETQYF. CDR3 DNA: TGTGCCAGCAGTGAAGCGGGAGGGACGGGGGGGCGAGAGACCCAGTACTTC.

This chain links TRBV2 with TRBJ2-7, with TRBD2 matching over 7 bases. The CDR3 runs to 14 residues. Germline lookup yields CDR1 SNHLY and CDR2 FYNNEI. The ends lost 6 bases at V and 3 bases at J; junction bases unmatched: 8. The CDR3 region is CASREGGSGYEQYF. CDR3 in DNA: TGTGCCAGCAGGGAGGGCGGGAGTGGCTACGAGCAGTACTTC.

V and J are TRBV6-5 and TRBJ1-2, with D unresolved. V lost 7 bases and J lost 0, with 15 bases in between. Germline V gene lookup returns CDR1 MNHEY and CDR2 SVGAGI. This CDR3 contains 15 residues. For the CDR3, the DNA is TGTGCCAGCAACCCCAGCAGGAAACCTAACTATGGCTACACCTTC. This encodes CASNPSRKPNYGYTF.

The V and J genes are TRBV5-1 and TRBJ1-1; 9 positions agree with TRBD1. This CDR3 has 18 residues. The J segment lost 4 bases and the V segment lost 3 bases, leaving 16 bases of the junction unmatched. Looked up from germline, CDR1 is SGHRS and CDR2 is YFSETQ. The CDR3 here is CASSYRNTGTGKSTEAFF. The CDR3 DNA sequence: TGCGCCAGCAGCTACCGGAACACTGGGACAGGGAAAAGCACTGAAGCTTTCTTT.

The rearrangement links TRBV6-6 to TRBJ1-5; a possible D gene is TRBD1 (6 bases). Trimming removed 6 bases from V and 0 bases from J, with 15 bases in between. Looked up from germline, CDR1 is MNHNY and CDR2 is SVGAGI (reference sequence). This CDR3 spans 16 amino acids. The CDR3 DNA reads TGTGCCAGCAGGGGCACAGGGATTTATAGCAATCAGCCCCAGCATTTT. Protein product: CASRGTGIYSNQPQHF.

This clone was detected a few times. The CDR3, as DNA: TGTGCCAGCAGCTTCGGGGGTACAGGGGTAGCTTTCTTT. It is translated as CASSFGGTGVAFF. The genes are TRBV5-4 and TRBJ1-1; 7 nucleotides agree with TRBD1. CDR1 and CDR2 (germline): SGHNT, YYREEE (reference sequence). The V gene end was trimmed by 2 bases and the J gene end by 10 bases; junction bases not matched to a gene: 8. The length of the CDR3 is 13 residues.

This clone has more than one count but fewer than ten. The chain recombines TRBV5-1 with TRBJ2-2; 12 bases are a match to TRBD2. Germline CDR1 is SGHRS and CDR2 is YFSETQ. Trimming at V came to 6 bases and at J to 5 bases, leaving 5 bases not matched to a gene. The CDR3 length is 15 residues. The CDR3 region has the DNA TGCGCCAGCAACCTGGGGACTAGCGGGACCGGGGAGCTGTTTTTT. Protein: CASNLGTSGTGELFF.

This chain links TRBV9 with TRBJ2-5, with TRBD1 matching over 7 bases. CDR3 length: 16 amino acids. Trimming at V came to 4 bases and at J to 3 bases, leaving 12 bases not matched to a gene. Germline V gene lookup returns CDR1 SGDLS and CDR2 YYNGEE. Here the CDR3 DNA reads TGTGCCAGCAGCAGACAGGGAGATGGTTTAGAAGAGACCCAGTACTTC. As protein: CASSRQGDGLEETQYF.

The chain joins TRBV4-2 to TRBJ2-1, with 7 nucleotides matching TRBD1. V trimming: 3 bases; J trimming: 4 bases; junction bases outside the gene matches: 9. The germline V gene encodes CDR1 LGHNA and CDR2 YNFKEQ. The CDR3 is 16 amino acids. The CDR3 loop reads CASSQGRDSTYNEQFF. The CDR3 DNA reads TGTGCCAGCAGCCAGGGCCGGGACAGTACTTACAATGAGCAGTTCTTC.

This clone has just one count. The chain links TRBV7-2 to TRBJ2-5; D unresolved. Trimming pared 1 base from V and 4 bases from J, leaving 10 bases between. The CDR3 spans 14 residues. Germline CDR1 reads SGHTA; CDR2 reads FQGNSA. The CDR3 coding sequence is TGTGCCAGCAGCTTAGACACCCCCCGAGAGACCCAGTACTTC. Amino acids: CASSLDTPRETQYF.